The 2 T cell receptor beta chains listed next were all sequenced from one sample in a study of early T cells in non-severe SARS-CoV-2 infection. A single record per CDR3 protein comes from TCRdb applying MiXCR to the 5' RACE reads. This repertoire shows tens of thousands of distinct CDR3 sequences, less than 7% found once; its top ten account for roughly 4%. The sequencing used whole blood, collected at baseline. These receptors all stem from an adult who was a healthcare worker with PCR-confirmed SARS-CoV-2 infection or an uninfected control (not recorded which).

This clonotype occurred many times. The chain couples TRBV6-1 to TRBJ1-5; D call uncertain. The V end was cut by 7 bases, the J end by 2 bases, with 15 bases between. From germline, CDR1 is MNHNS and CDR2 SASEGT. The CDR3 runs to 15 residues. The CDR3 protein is CASTLRLNRNQPQHF. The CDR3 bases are TGTGCCAGCACTCTCAGACTCAACCGCAATCAGCCCCAGCATTTT.

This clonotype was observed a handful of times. CDR3 coding DNA: TGCAGTGCTAGAGCCCACGGTTTGGCTGAAGCTTTCTTT. Translation gives CSARAHGLAEAFF. The chain is built from TRBV20-1 and TRBJ1-1; D unresolved. This CDR3 has 13 residues. The V end lost 1 base, the J end lost 6 bases, and 12 bases lay between the germline ends. The germline gives CDR1 DFQATT, CDR2 SNEGSKA (reference sequence).